The following is a T cell receptor (beta chain) sequence with its context. The protocol was immunoSEQ multiplex PCR, while the TCRdb copy is restricted to in-frame clones and leaves out a portion. The table lists around 70,000 clones, approximately 95% of them singletons. This specimen comes from a study of technical replicates of blood from several donors. CDR1 and CDR2 (germline): LNHDA, SQIVND (reference sequence). The V and J ends lost 4 bases and 6 bases, in that order; junction bases with no gene match: 10. This CDR3 spans 16 amino acids. Material for sequencing was T cells isolated from PBMCs. The clonotype was recovered from a human donor in good health. This chain links TRBV19 with TRBJ2-2; 8 bases are a match to TRBD1. CDR3 in DNA: TGTGCCAGTAGTACCGCGGGACAGGTTCCGGCCGGGGAGCTGTTTTTT. This codes for CASSTAGQVPAGELFF.